One sample yielded the 25 T cell receptor beta chains listed below, sequenced in a study of blood T cells in healthy people across ages. Primed by a sample-barcoded 5' primer and a J-beta primer mix, a second PCR proceeded for 7 to 11 cycles. TCRdb analysed the 5' RACE reads with MiXCR anew, one entry per CDR3 protein. The sample contains fewer than 2 million distinct CDR3 sequences, roughly two fifths of which appear only once. What was sequenced was blood. The receptor set was obtained from a human donor in good health.

J is TRBJ2-3 and V is TRBV6-2 or TRBV6-3; D uncertain. Trimming stripped 4 bases from V and 4 bases from J, with 9 bases between. The CDR3 is 13 amino acids. Per germline, CDR1 MNHEY and CDR2 SVGEGT. CDR3 region: CASSCSAADTQYF. The CDR3 DNA reads as TGTGCCAGCAGTTGCTCGGCGGCAGATACGCAGTATTTT.

The chain uses TRBV10-3 and TRBJ2-3; 9 bases are a match to TRBD1. The V and J ends lost 5 bases and 2 bases, in that order; junction bases with no gene match: 5. The germline gives CDR1 ENHRY, CDR2 SYGVKD. This CDR3 is 15 amino acids long. CDR3 DNA sequence: TGTGCCATCAGTCCTGGACAGGGGTCCACAGATACGCAGTATTTT. Translated: CAISPGQGSTDTQYF.

This clonotype has a handful of counts. This chain connects TRBV12-3 or TRBV12-4 to TRBJ1-2; the D gene is possibly TRBD1 (6 bases). With 6 bases removed from V and 6 bases from J, the gap between germline ends came to 20 bases. This CDR3 has 15 residues. This CDR3 reads CASSQSGTLGDGYTF. Written as DNA, the CDR3 is TGTGCCAGCAGCCAATCCGGGACACTCGGAGATGGCTACACCTTC.

This chain connects TRBV7-9 to TRBJ1-2; 7 bases match TRBD1. V was pared by 10 bases and J by 3 bases, with 17 bases of the junction left unmatched. This CDR3 spans 16 amino acids. CDR1 is SEHNR and CDR2 is FQNEAQ in the germline V gene (reference sequence). DNA for the CDR3: TGTGCCATCAGACCATATAGCTGGGACAGACACTATGGCTACACCTTC. It yields the protein CAIRPYSWDRHYGYTF. The whole variable domain, filled in from reference TRBV7-9 and TRBJ1-2, reads DTGVSQNPRHKITKRGQNVTFRCDPISEHNRLYWYRQTLGQGPEFLTYFQNEAQLEKSRLLSDRFSAERPKGSFSTLEIQRTEQGDSAMYLCAIRPYSWDRHYGYTFGSGTRLTVV.

This clonotype came up a few times. The rearrangement uses TRBV29-1 and TRBJ2-1; the D gene is possibly TRBD2 (5 bases). Deletions cut 7 bases from V and 2 bases from J, with 9 bases between. CDR3 length equals 12 residues. Germline V gene lookup returns CDR1 SQVTM and CDR2 ANQGSEA. The CDR3 nucleotides are TGCAGCGATCGAGGGCCCTACAATGAGCAGTTCTTC. This gives the protein CSDRGPYNEQFF.

The CDR3 loop is CASSQDRELAGEDYGYTF. CDR3 DNA: TGTGCCAGCAGCCAAGATAGAGAATTGGCAGGGGAGGACTATGGCTACACCTTC. The rearrangement joins TRBV4-2 to TRBJ1-2, with a weak D call TRBD1 (6 bases). Germline-derived CDR1 and CDR2 are LGHNA and YNFKEQ. The length of the CDR3 is 18 residues. Trimming removed 0 bases at V and 3 bases at J, with 20 bases between.

This clonotype was counted a few times. V is TRBV12-3 or TRBV12-4 and J is TRBJ2-3, with D possibly matching TRBD2 (6 bases). The CDR3 is 16 amino acids. V lost 3 bases, J lost 6 bases, and 19 bases lay in between. The CDR3 protein is CASSLVPAGVGDTQYF. The CDR3 DNA sequence: TGTGCCAGCAGTTTGGTCCCAGCGGGTGTGGGGGATACGCAGTATTTT.

The sample holds a few counts of this clonotype. The rearrangement uses TRBV6-4 and TRBJ2-7; D possibly corresponds to TRBD1 (5 bases). This CDR3 spans 17 amino acids. From germline, CDR1 is MRHNA and CDR2 SNTAGT. V gave up 0 bases and J gave up 2 bases, with 17 bases separating them. The CDR3 protein is CASSDSRQPSGAYEQYF. The CDR3 DNA reads TGTGCCAGCAGTGACTCTAGACAGCCCTCCGGAGCCTACGAGCAGTACTTC.

With respect to this clonotype: Possible read error: a much larger clone is one base away. The chain recombines TRBV2 with TRBJ1-1, with D perhaps TRBD1 (5 bases). V shed 7 bases and J shed 1 base, with 13 bases lying between them. The CDR3 loop spans 14 amino acids. Germline V gives CDR1 SNHLY, CDR2 FYNNEI. Here the CDR3 reads CASKWGDWNTEAFF. The CDR3 DNA follows: TGTGCCAGCAAGTGGGGGGACTGGAACACTGAAGCTTTCTTT.

This clonotype was counted a single time. This chain uses TRBV25-1 with TRBJ2-3, with D perhaps TRBD1 (6 bases). The V gene lost 6 bases and the J gene lost 2 bases, with 12 bases spanning the gap. Looked up from germline, CDR1 is MGHDK and CDR2 is SYGVNS. There are 14 residues in the CDR3. CDR3 sequence (DNA): TGTGCCAGCAGACAGGGTTTAAACACAGATACGCAGTATTTT. This encodes CASRQGLNTDTQYF.

The J gene is TRBJ2-3, the V gene TRBV9; TRBD2 aligns across 13 bases. The V gene's germline CDR1 is SGDLS and CDR2 YYNGEE. This CDR3 has 16 residues. Trimming cost V 3 bases and J 5 bases; bases outside gene matches: 6. CDR3 sequence reads: CASSGILAGGLDTQYF. As DNA, the CDR3 is TGTGCCAGCAGCGGAATACTAGCGGGGGGGCTAGATACGCAGTATTTT.

The rearrangement joins TRBV7-2 to TRBJ1-2, with D possibly TRBD1 on 5 matching bases. V was pared by 5 bases and J by 2 bases, with 18 bases between. The germline V gene has CDR1 SGHTA and CDR2 FQGNSA. The CDR3 has 16 residues. CDR3 nucleotides: TGTGCCAGCAGCGATCAGGGATTTTCGGCGAACTATGGCTACACCTTC. Amino acid sequence: CASSDQGFSANYGYTF.

This clonotype was counted at least ten times. The chain is built from TRBV7-2 and TRBJ2-7; D remains ambiguous. CDR3 size: 14 residues. Germline assignment: CDR1 SGHTA and CDR2 FQGNSA. V was pared by 1 base and J by 1 base, with 8 bases between. The CDR3 nucleotides are TGTGCCAGCAGCTTAGAGCCAGGTTCCTACGAGCAGTACTTC. It translates to CASSLEPGSYEQYF. Looking up the rest from reference TRBV7-2 and TRBJ2-7 gives the full variable domain: GAGVSQSPSNKVTEKGKDVELRCDPISGHTALYWYRQSLGQGLEFLIYFQGNSAPDKSGLPSDRFSAERTGGSVSTLTIQRTQQEDSAVYLCASSLEPGSYEQYFGPGTRLTVT.

This clonotype was detected only a few times. The chain has TRBV12-3 or TRBV12-4 and TRBJ2-1, with 12 positions matching TRBD2. The CDR3 runs to 15 residues. V was pared by 6 bases and J by 9 bases, with 9 bases of the junction left unmatched. Written as DNA, the CDR3 is TGTGCCAGCAGGGTCTCTAGCGGGGGGGCCGCTGAGCAGTTCTTC. Amino acid sequence: CASRVSSGGAAEQFF.

The chain combines TRBV5-1 with TRBJ2-2; TRBD1 aligns across 8 bases. Per the germline V gene, CDR1 is SGHRS and CDR2 is YFSETQ. Losses at the gene ends were 1 base for V and 2 bases for J; bases not matched to a gene: 7. This CDR3 comprises 17 residues. CDR3: CASSLSVGQGNTGELFF. The CDR3 bases are TGCGCCAGCAGCTTGAGTGTCGGACAGGGAAACACCGGGGAGCTGTTTTTT.

The chain joins TRBV7-3 to TRBJ1-1; possibly TRBD1 for D (6 bases). CDR1 and CDR2 from the germline V gene are SGHTA and FQGTGA. The V and J ends lost 11 bases and 7 bases respectively, with 20 bases between them. The CDR3 spans 13 residues. CDR3 nucleotide sequence: TGTGCCGGGGTGGGGGGGCAGAGGAGTGAAGCTTTCTTT. Translating it yields CAGVGGQRSEAFF.

The sample holds many counts of this clonotype. The chain joins TRBV29-1 to TRBJ2-5, with D maybe TRBD2 (6 bases). Deletions cut 6 bases from V and 3 bases from J, with 11 bases between. From germline, CDR1 is SQVTM and CDR2 ANQGSEA. The CDR3 totals 12 residues. This chain's CDR3 is CSVKGGEETQYF. The CDR3 DNA sequence: TGCAGCGTAAAAGGAGGGGAAGAGACCCAGTACTTC.

The rearrangement links TRBV6-2 or TRBV6-3 to TRBJ2-3; 8 positions match TRBD2. CDR3 size: 14 residues. CDR1 MNHEY and CDR2 SVGEGT come from the germline V gene. V shed 8 bases and J 5 bases; nucleotides not matched to a gene: 9. The CDR3 nucleotides read TGTGCCAGCGGTTGGTCCCGGGAGGGAGATACGCAGTATTTT. It is translated as CASGWSREGDTQYF.

This clonotype has just a few counts. The genes are TRBV5-6 and TRBJ2-5; the D gene could be TRBD1 or TRBD2 (6 bases each). The J call is uncertain, as TRBJ2-7 better fits the DNA end. Germline values: CDR1 SGHDT, CDR2 YYEEEE. The CDR3 covers 16 residues. The CDR3: CASSQGWDSPLREQYF. As DNA, the CDR3 is TGTGCCAGCAGCCAGGGGTGGGACTCCCCCCTACGCGAGCAGTACTTC.

The CDR3 DNA is TGTGCCAGCAGCTTAGGCCCACAGGGATTGAACACTGAAGCTTTCTTT. Translated: CASSLGPQGLNTEAFF. This chain links TRBV7-2 with TRBJ1-1, with D perhaps TRBD1 (6 bases). The germline V gene has CDR1 SGHTA and CDR2 FQGNSA. Trimming removed 1 base from V and 0 bases from J, with 12 bases in between. The CDR3 extends over 16 amino acids.

This clonotype was seen only a few times. CDR3 loop: CASSLTPGGDGYTF. CDR3 nucleotide sequence: TGTGCCAGCAGCTTAACGCCAGGAGGGGATGGCTACACCTTC. The rearrangement links TRBV7-3 to TRBJ1-2, with D possibly being TRBD1 (5 bases). The CDR3 contains 14 residues. The V end was cut by 0 bases, the J end by 6 bases, with 11 bases between. CDR1 and CDR2 (germline): SGHTA, FQGTGA.

The rearrangement links TRBV20-1 to TRBJ2-7; D gene uncertain. The V gene lost 5 bases and the J gene lost 6 bases, with 8 bases spanning the gap. Germline V lookup: CDR1 DFQATT, CDR2 SNEGSKA (reference sequence). The CDR3 runs to 10 residues. CDR3 sequence reads: CSAFRGEQYF. The CDR3 nucleotides read TGCAGTGCTTTCCGCGGCGAGCAGTACTTC.

This chain joins TRBV20-1 and TRBJ2-4; TRBD1 matches 9 bases. The CDR3 totals 16 residues. The V segment lost 6 bases and the J segment 15 bases; nucleotides outside the gene matches: 24. The germline V gene has CDR1 DFQATT and CDR2 SNEGSKA (reference sequence). In DNA, the CDR3 is TGCAGTGCAAGAAGGACAGGGGCCACCTTAGCCTACGAGCGGTACTTC. Translating it yields CSARRTGATLAYERYF.

The chain uses TRBV20-1 and TRBJ1-1; D gene uncertain. Germline V CDR1 and CDR2: DFQATT, SNEGSKA (reference sequence). Trimming shortened V by 0 bases and J by 0 bases, and 14 bases separated the two germline ends. This CDR3 region has 16 residues. DNA of the CDR3: TGCAGTGCTAGAGATCTCGCCGCTCGGGTGAACACTGAAGCTTTCTTT. Translating it yields CSARDLAARVNTEAFF.

This clonotype was counted ten times or more. DNA for the CDR3: TGTGCCAGCAGCGTCGGACTAGCGGGGTACGAGCAGTACTTC. Its protein is CASSVGLAGYEQYF. This sequence joins TRBV9 and TRBJ2-7; 12 bases are a match to TRBD2. The junction had 1 base not matched to a gene; V was cut back by 2 bases and J by 4 bases. From germline, CDR1 is SGDLS and CDR2 YYNGEE. The CDR3 has 14 residues.